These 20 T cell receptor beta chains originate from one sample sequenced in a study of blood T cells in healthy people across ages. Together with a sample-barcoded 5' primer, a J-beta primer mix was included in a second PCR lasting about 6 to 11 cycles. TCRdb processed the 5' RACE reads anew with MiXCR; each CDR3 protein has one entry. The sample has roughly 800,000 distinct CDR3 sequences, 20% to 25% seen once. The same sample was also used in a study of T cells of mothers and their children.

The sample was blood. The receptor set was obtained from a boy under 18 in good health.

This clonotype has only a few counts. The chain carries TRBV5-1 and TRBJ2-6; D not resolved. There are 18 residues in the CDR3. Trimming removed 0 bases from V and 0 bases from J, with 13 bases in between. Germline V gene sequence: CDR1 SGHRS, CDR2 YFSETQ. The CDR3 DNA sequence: TGCGCCAGCAGCTTGGGCAGGAAGGTGAACTCTGGGGCCAACGTCCTGACTTTC. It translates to CASSLGRKVNSGANVLTF.

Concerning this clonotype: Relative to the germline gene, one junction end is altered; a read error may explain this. CDR3 in amino acids: CSAESDGDRYEQYF. In DNA form, the CDR3 reads TGCAGCGCTGAATCGGACGGGGATAGGTACGAGCAGTACTTC. The chain recombines TRBV29-1 with TRBJ2-7; perhaps TRBD2 as D (5 bases). The length of the CDR3 is 14 residues. Germline CDR1 and CDR2: SQVTM and ANQGSEA.

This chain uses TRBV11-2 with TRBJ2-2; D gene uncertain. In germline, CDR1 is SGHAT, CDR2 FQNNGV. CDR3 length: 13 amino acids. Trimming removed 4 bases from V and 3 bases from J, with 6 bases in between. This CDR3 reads CASSSEYTGELFF. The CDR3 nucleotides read TGTGCCAGCAGCTCCGAATACACCGGGGAGCTGTTTTTT.

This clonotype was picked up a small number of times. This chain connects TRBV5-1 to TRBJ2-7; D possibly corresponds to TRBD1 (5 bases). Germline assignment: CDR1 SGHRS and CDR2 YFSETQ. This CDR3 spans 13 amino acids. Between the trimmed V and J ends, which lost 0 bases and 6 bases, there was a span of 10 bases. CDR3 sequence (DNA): TGCGCCAGCAGCTTGGCGACAGAGGCCGAGCAGTACTTC. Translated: CASSLATEAEQYF.

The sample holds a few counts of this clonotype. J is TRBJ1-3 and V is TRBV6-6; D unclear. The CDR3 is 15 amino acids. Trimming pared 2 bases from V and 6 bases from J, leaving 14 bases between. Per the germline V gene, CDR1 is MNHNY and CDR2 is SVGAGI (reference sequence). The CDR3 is CASSYTAGGTNTIYF. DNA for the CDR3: TGTGCCAGCAGTTACACCGCAGGCGGTACAAACACCATATATTTT.

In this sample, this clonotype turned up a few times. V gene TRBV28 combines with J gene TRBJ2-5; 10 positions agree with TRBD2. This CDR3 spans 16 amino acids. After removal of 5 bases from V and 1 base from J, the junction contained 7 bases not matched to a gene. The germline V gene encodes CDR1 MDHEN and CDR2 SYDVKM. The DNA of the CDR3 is TGTGCCAGCAGTACCCCTAGCGGGGGATCCCAAGAGACCCAGTACTTC. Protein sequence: CASSTPSGGSQETQYF.

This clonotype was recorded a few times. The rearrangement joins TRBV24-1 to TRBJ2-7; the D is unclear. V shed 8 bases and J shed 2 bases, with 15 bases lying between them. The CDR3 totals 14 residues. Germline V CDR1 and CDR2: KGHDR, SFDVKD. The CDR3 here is CATNSLRGPYEQYF. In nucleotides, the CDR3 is TGTGCCACCAACAGTCTTCGTGGCCCCTACGAGCAGTACTTC.

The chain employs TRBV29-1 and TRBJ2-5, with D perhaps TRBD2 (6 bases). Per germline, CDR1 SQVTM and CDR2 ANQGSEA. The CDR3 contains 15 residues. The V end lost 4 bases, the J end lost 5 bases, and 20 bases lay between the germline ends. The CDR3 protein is CSVGGISRGKETQYF. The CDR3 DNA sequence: TGCAGCGTTGGGGGTATCAGTCGGGGGAAGGAGACCCAGTACTTC.

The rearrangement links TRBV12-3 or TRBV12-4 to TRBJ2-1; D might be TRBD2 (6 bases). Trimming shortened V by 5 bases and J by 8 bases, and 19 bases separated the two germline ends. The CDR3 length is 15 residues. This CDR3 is CASSPLSGSRYEQFF. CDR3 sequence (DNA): TGTGCCAGCAGTCCACTTTCCGGGAGTAGGTATGAGCAGTTCTTC.

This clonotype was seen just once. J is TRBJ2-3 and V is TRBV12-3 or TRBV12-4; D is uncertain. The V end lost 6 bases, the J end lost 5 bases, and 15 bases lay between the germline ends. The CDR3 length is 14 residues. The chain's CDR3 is CASRVLSWGDTQYF. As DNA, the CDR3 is TGTGCCAGCAGGGTCTTATCATGGGGAGATACGCAGTATTTT.

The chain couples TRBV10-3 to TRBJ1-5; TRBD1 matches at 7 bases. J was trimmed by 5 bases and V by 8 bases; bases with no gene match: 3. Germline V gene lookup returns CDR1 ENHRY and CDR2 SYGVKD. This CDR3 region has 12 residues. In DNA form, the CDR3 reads TGTGCCATCGGGCAGGGGGATCAGCCCCAGCATTTT. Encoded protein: CAIGQGDQPQHF.

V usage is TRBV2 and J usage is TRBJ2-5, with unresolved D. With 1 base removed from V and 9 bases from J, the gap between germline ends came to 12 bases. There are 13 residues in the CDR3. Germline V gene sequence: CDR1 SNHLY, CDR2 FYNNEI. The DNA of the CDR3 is TGTGCCAGCAGTGAAGGATCGGGTCGTCCCCAGTACTTC. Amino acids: CASSEGSGRPQYF. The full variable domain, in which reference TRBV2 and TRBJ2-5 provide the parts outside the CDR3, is EPEVTQTPSHQVTQMGQEVILRCVPISNHLYFYWYRQILGQKVEFLVSFYNNEISEKSEIFDDQFSVERPDGSNFTLKIRSTKLEDSAMYFCASSEGSGRPQYFGPGTRLLVL.

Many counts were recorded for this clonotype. CDR3 nucleotide sequence: TGTGCCAGCAGCTTAGGCGGGACAGGCCTCTACGAGCAGTACTTC. Translating it yields CASSLGGTGLYEQYF. The chain joins TRBV7-2 to TRBJ2-7; TRBD1 matches at 8 bases. Germline values: CDR1 SGHTA, CDR2 FQGNSA. J gave up 3 bases and V 1 base, and 5 bases lay outside the gene matches. The CDR3 sequence is 15 residues long.

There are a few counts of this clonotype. DNA for the CDR3: TGTGCCAGCAGCCCGGGAGACTCTGGGGCCAACGTCCTGACTTTC. Translating gives CASSPGDSGANVLTF. The rearrangement joins TRBV25-1 to TRBJ2-6; D might be TRBD2 (6 bases). Germline CDR1 and CDR2: MGHDK and SYGVNS. This CDR3 is 15 amino acids long. The V end was cut by 6 bases, the J end by 0 bases, with 9 bases between.

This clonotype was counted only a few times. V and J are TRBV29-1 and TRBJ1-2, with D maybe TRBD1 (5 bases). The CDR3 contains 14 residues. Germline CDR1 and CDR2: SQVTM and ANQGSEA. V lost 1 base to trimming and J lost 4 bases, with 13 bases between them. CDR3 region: CSVEGGDSSYGYTF. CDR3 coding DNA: TGCAGCGTTGAAGGTGGTGACAGTAGCTATGGCTACACCTTC.

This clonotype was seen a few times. The CDR3 sequence: CASKGNTGELFF. In nucleotides, the CDR3 is TGTGCCAGCAAGGGGAACACCGGGGAGCTGTTTTTT. The chain has TRBV7-9 and TRBJ2-2; no firm D call. From germline, CDR1 is SEHNR and CDR2 FQNEAQ (reference sequence). CDR3 length equals 12 residues. The V end was cut by 7 bases, the J end by 1 base, with 4 bases between.

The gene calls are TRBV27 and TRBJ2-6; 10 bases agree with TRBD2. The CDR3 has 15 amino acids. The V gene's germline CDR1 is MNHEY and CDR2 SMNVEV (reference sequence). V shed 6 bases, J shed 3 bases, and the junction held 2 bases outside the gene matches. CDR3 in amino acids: CASRAGGLGANVLTF. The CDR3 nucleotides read TGTGCCAGCAGAGCGGGGGGGCTTGGGGCCAACGTCCTGACTTTC.

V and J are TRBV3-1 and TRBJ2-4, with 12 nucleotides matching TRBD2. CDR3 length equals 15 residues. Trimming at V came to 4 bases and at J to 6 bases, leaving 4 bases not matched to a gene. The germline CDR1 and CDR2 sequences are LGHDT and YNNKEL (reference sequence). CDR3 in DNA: TGTGCCAGCAGCCTCGGGGGACTAGCGGGAAACATTCAGTACTTC. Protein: CASSLGGLAGNIQYF.

This CDR3 is CASSVRQGETQYF. DNA for the CDR3: TGTGCCAGCAGTGTGCGACAGGGGGAGACCCAGTACTTC. The chain combines TRBV27 with TRBJ2-5, with TRBD1 identical over 8 bases. The CDR3 totals 13 residues. Germline-derived CDR1 and CDR2 are MNHEY and SMNVEV (reference sequence). With 5 bases clipped from V and 5 bases from J, the junction kept 4 bases outside the gene matches.

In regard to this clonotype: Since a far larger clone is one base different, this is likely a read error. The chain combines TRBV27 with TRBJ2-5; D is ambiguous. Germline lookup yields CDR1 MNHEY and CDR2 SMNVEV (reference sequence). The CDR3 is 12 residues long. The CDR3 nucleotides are TGTACCAGCAGTTTAACGGGAGAGACCCAGTACTTC. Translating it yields CTSSLTGETQYF.